The 14 T cell receptor beta chains below were found in one sample sequenced in a study of T cell repertoires in cytomegalovirus infection (dated by TCRdb to 2018 to 2020). TCRdb lists the instrument as Illumina HiSeq 1500. Starting from the raw public reads, TCRdb applied fastp trimming at Q25, assembled clones with MiXCR and retained in-frame beta chains. Identical CDR3 protein sequences are pooled into one entry, listed with their most common genes and DNA. Counted in this sample were a few hundred thousand distinct CDR3 sequences; roughly 16% of them appeared once. The ten largest clones take up around 12% of the sample. What was sequenced was PBMCs. These receptors all stem from a human donor in good health (CMV status not recorded). Some clones in this sample may be carry-over from other donors' samples.

This clonotype was picked up a small number of times. The chain couples TRBV20-1 to TRBJ2-7; 8 bases fit TRBD1. Per the germline V gene, CDR1 is DFQATT and CDR2 is SNEGSKA (reference sequence). The V gene end was trimmed by 3 bases and the J gene end by 7 bases; junction bases not matched to a gene: 17. The CDR3 covers 16 residues. This CDR3 reads CSARDGQGPTTGEQYF. The CDR3 DNA reads as TGCAGTGCTAGGGACGGACAGGGTCCAACGACGGGTGAGCAGTACTTC.

This clonotype was counted a few times. The chain employs TRBV28 and TRBJ1-5; unclear D gene. The germline gives CDR1 MDHEN, CDR2 SYDVKM. CDR3 size: 13 residues. The V end was cut by 3 bases, the J end by 6 bases, with 9 bases between. CDR3 residues: CASSFPPAQPQHF. Here the CDR3 DNA reads TGTGCCAGCAGTTTCCCCCCGGCTCAGCCCCAGCATTTT.

Many counts were recorded for this clonotype. The chain carries TRBV7-3 and TRBJ1-1, with TRBD1 identical over 8 bases. Trimming at V came to 5 bases and at J to 3 bases, leaving 2 bases not matched to a gene. The CDR3 consists of 13 residues. Germline CDR1 SGHTA, CDR2 FQGTGA. The CDR3 region has the DNA TGTGCCAGCAGCAAGACAGGGGACACTGAAGCTTTCTTT. Its translation is CASSKTGDTEAFF.

The chain links TRBV12-3 or TRBV12-4 to TRBJ1-2; 7 bases match TRBD1. V trimming: 6 bases; J trimming: 2 bases; junction bases outside the gene matches: 3. This CDR3 has 13 residues. CDR3 in DNA: TGTGCCAGCAGGCAGACAGGGAACTATGGCTACACCTTC. This translates into CASRQTGNYGYTF.

This clonotype was observed at least ten times. This rearrangement joins TRBV7-6 to TRBJ2-7; D may be TRBD2 (7 bases). CDR1 SGHVS and CDR2 FNYEAQ come from the germline V gene. CDR3 length: 15 residues. Trimming cost V 2 bases and J 2 bases, with 13 bases left between them. This CDR3 is CASSLYEGGTYEQYF. The CDR3 DNA is TGTGCCAGCAGCTTATACGAGGGGGGGACCTACGAGCAGTACTTC.

The chain is built from TRBV11-3 and TRBJ2-1, with D unresolved. CDR3 size: 14 residues. CDR1 is SGHNT, CDR2 YENEEA, per germline. V was cut by 1 base and J by 8 bases, with 12 bases left in between. In nucleotides, the CDR3 is TGTGCCAGCAGCTTAGGGAATGGGCGCGATGAGCAGTTCTTC. Residues: CASSLGNGRDEQFF.

The chain uses TRBV19 and TRBJ2-2; D may correspond to TRBD1 or TRBD2 (5 bases each). This CDR3 has 13 residues. The germline V and J ends were trimmed by 10 bases and 4 bases, with 13 bases remaining between them. CDR1 and CDR2 (germline): LNHDA, SQIVND (reference sequence). CDR3 sequence: CATTGRGTGELFF. The CDR3 DNA reads TGTGCCACCACGGGACGGGGCACCGGGGAGCTGTTTTTT.

CDR3 coding DNA: TGTGCCAGCTCATCCACCGGGACAGGACCCATGAATAGCAATCAGCCCCAGCATTTT. Amino acids: CASSSTGTGPMNSNQPQHF. The chain uses TRBV18 and TRBJ1-5; 8 nucleotides match TRBD1. Germline V gene data show CDR1 as KGHSH and CDR2 as LQKENI. The CDR3 contains 19 residues. V trimming: 5 bases; J trimming: 0 bases; junction bases outside the gene matches: 15.

This clonotype was seen at least ten times. The chain combines TRBV7-2 with TRBJ1-2; 7 bases agree with TRBD1. This CDR3 has 14 amino acids. Germline V gene lookup returns CDR1 SGHTA and CDR2 FQGNSA. Germline trimming cut 6 bases from V and 2 bases from J; bases unmatched to any gene: 6. CDR3 region: CASSYQGGNYGYTF. CDR3 bases: TGTGCCAGCAGTTATCAGGGGGGGAACTATGGCTACACCTTC. The full variable domain, completed using reference TRBV7-2 and TRBJ1-2, is GAGVSQSPSNKVTEKGKDVELRCDPISGHTALYWYRQSLGQGLEFLIYFQGNSAPDKSGLPSDRFSAERTGGSVSTLTIQRTQQEDSAVYLCASSYQGGNYGYTFGSGTRLTVV.

This clonotype was counted many times. The chain couples TRBV7-2 to TRBJ2-7; TRBD1 might be the D (6 bases). V was shortened by 1 base and J by 1 base, with 11 bases between the two germline ends. There are 15 residues in the CDR3. CDR1 and CDR2 from the germline V gene are SGHTA and FQGNSA. The CDR3: CASSLDETGSYEQYF. CDR3 in DNA: TGTGCCAGCAGCTTAGATGAGACAGGATCCTACGAGCAGTACTTC.

This clonotype has ten or more counts. The chain has TRBV7-9 and TRBJ1-2, with a weak D call TRBD1 (6 bases). V was cut by 5 bases and J by 6 bases, with 13 bases left in between. Per the germline V gene, CDR1 is SEHNR and CDR2 is FQNEAQ (reference sequence). This CDR3 spans 13 amino acids. CDR3 protein: CASSTRTDNGYTF. CDR3 sequence (DNA): TGTGCCAGCAGCACTCGGACAGATAATGGCTACACCTTC. The full variable domain, completed using reference TRBV7-9 and TRBJ1-2, is DTGVSQNPRHKITKRGQNVTFRCDPISEHNRLYWYRQTLGQGPEFLTYFQNEAQLEKSRLLSDRFSAERPKGSFSTLEIQRTEQGDSAMYLCASSTRTDNGYTFGSGTRLTVV.

This chain joins TRBV12-3 or TRBV12-4 and TRBJ1-2; D remains unclear. The V end was cut by 4 bases, the J end by 4 bases, with 10 bases between. The CDR3 has 13 amino acids. As DNA, the CDR3 is TGTGCCAGCAGTTCCCTGGAGGCCTATGGCTACACCTTC. As protein: CASSSLEAYGYTF.

This clonotype was observed a handful of times. The chain has TRBV12-3 or TRBV12-4 and TRBJ1-1; D may be TRBD1 (5 bases). The CDR3 is 13 residues long. Trimming stripped 0 bases from V and 10 bases from J, with 12 bases between. Written as DNA, the CDR3 is TGTGCCAGCAGTTTAGCGCCGCGGGGGGGAGCTTTCTTT. Protein sequence: CASSLAPRGGAFF.

This clonotype was picked up many times. The V and J genes are TRBV6-1 and TRBJ2-3, with TRBD2 matching 7 bases. The CDR3 spans 11 residues. Germline assignment: CDR1 MNHNS and CDR2 SASEGT. V shed 8 bases, J shed 5 bases, and the junction held 1 base outside the gene matches. The CDR3 protein is CASSGGDTQYF. CDR3 sequence (DNA): TGTGCCAGCTCGGGGGGAGATACGCAGTATTTT.